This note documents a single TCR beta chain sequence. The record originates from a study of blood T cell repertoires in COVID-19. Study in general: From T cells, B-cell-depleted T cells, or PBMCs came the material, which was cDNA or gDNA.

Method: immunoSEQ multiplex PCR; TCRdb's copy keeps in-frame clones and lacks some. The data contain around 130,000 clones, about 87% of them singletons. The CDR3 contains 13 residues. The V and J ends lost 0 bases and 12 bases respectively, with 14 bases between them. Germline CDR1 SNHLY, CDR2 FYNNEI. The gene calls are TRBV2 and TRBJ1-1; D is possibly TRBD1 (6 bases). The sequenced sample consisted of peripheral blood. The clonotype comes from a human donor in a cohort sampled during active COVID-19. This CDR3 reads CASSEALYRATFF. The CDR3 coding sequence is TGTGCCAGCAGTGAAGCGCTGTACAGGGCGACTTTCTTT.